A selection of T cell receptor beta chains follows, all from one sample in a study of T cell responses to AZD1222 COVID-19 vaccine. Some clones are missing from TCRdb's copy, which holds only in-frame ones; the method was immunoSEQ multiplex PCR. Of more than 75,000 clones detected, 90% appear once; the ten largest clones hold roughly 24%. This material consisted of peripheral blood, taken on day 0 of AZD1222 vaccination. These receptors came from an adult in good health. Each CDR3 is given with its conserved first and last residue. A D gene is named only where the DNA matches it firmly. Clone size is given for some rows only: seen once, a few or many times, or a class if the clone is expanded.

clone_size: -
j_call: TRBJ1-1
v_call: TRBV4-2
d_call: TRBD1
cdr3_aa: CASSPGQGAPGAEAFF
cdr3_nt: TGTGCCAGCAGCCCAGGACAGGGGGCTCCAGGGGCTGAAGCTTTCTTT

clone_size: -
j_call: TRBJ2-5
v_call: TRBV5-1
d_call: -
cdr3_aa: CASSSTGPQETQYF
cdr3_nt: TGCGCCAGCAGCTCGACAGGCCCCCAAGAGACCCAGTACTTC

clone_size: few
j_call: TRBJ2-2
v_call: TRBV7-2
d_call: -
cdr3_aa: CASSSDRQTGELFF
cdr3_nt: TGTGCCAGCAGCTCCGACCGACAAACCGGGGAGCTGTTTTTT

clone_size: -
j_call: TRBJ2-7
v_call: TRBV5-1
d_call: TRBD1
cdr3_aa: CASSFPGTDSYEQYF
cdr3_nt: TGCGCCAGCAGCTTCCCCGGGACAGACTCCTACGAGCAGTACTTC

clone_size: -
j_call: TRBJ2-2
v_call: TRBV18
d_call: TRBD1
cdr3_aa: CASSRTGTVNTGELFF
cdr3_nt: TGTGCCAGCTCTAGAACCGGGACAGTCAACACCGGGGAGCTGTTTTTT

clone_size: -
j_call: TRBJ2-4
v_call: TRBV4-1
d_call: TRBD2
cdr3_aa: CASSPREREATLGGNIQYF
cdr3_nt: TGCGCCAGCAGCCCCCGGGAGCGGGAGGCCACCCTCGGGGGAAACATTCAGTACTTC

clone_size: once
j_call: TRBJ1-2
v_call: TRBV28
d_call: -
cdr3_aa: CASSTPGERRGYTF
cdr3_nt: TGTGCCAGCAGCACGCCGGGGGAACGGCGTGGCTACACCTTC

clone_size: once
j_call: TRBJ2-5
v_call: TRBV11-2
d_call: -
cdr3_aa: CASGFRAGETQYF
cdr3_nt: TGTGCCAGCGGATTCAGGGCCGGGGAGACCCAGTACTTC

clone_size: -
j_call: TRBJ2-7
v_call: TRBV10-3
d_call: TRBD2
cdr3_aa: CAISESGRDYEQYF
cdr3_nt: TGTGCCATCAGTGAAAGCGGGAGAGACTACGAGCAGTACTTC

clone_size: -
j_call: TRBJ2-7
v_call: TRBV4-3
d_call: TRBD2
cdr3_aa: CASSQATGGSWDEQYF
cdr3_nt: TGCGCCAGCAGCCAAGCGACCGGCGGGAGTTGGGACGAGCAGTACTTC

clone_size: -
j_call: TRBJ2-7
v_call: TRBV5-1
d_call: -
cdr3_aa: CASSFLANSYEQYF
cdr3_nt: TGCGCCAGCAGCTTCCTTGCGAACTCCTACGAGCAGTACTTC

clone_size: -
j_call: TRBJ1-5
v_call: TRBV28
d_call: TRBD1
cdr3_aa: CASTGQGNQPQHF
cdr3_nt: TGTGCCAGCACGGGACAGGGAAATCAGCCCCAGCATTTT

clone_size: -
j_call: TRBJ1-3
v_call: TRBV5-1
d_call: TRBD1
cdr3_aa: CASSPGTGGNTIYF
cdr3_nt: TGCGCCAGCAGCCCCGGGACAGGTGGAAACACCATATATTTT

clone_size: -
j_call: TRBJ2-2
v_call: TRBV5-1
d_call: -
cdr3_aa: CASSSNTGNTGELFF
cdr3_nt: TGCGCCAGCAGCTCGAATACAGGAAACACCGGGGAGCTGTTTTTT

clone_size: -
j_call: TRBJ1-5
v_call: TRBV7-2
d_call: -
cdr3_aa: CASSSRQGFNQPQHF
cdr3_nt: TGTGCCAGCAGCTCTCGGCAGGGGTTCAATCAGCCCCAGCATTTT

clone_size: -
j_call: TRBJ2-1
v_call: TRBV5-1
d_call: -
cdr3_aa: CASSPVVAVIYNEQFF
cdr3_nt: TGCGCCAGCAGCCCCGTGGTAGCGGTTATCTACAATGAGCAGTTCTTC

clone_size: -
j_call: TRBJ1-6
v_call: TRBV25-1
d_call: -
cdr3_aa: CASSEVGERSPLHF
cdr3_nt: TGTGCCAGCAGTGAAGTAGGGGAGCGTTCACCCCTCCACTTT

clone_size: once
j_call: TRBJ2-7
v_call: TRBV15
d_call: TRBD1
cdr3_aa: CATSRETGGYEQYF
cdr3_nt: TGTGCCACCAGCAGAGAAACAGGGGGCTACGAGCAGTACTTC

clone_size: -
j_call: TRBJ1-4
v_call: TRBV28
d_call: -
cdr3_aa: CASSLGGFNEKLFF
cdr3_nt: TGTGCCAGCAGTTTAGGGGGGTTTAATGAAAAACTGTTTTTT

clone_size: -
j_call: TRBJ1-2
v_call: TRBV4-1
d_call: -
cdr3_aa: CASSQDLVTHYF
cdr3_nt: TGCGCCAGCAGCCAAGATTTGGTGACACACTACTTC

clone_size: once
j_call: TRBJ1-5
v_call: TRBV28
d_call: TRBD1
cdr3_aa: CASSPGQGSNQPQHF
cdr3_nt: TGTGCCAGCAGTCCCGGACAGGGGAGCAATCAGCCCCAGCATTTT

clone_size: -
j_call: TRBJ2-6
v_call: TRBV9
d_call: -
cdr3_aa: CASWGADSGANVLTF
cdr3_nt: TGTGCCAGCTGGGGGGCAGATAGTGGGGCCAACGTCCTGACTTTC

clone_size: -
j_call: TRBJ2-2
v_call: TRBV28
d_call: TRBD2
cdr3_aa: CASSPLKRGAQGGTGELFF
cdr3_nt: TGTGCCAGCAGTCCCCTCAAGCGGGGGGCCCAAGGTGGCACCGGGGAGCTGTTTTTT